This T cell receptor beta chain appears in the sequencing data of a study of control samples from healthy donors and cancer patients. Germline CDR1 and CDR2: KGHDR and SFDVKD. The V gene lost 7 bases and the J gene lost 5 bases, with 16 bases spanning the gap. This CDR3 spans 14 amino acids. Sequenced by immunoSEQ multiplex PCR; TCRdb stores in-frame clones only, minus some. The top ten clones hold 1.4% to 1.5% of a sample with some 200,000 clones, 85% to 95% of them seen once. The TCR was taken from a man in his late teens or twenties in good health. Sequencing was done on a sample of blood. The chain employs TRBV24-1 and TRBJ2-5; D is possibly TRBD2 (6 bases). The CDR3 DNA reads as TGTGCCACCAGATCAGCGTCGGAGGGGGAGACCCAGTACTTC. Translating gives CATRSASEGETQYF.